This T cell receptor (beta chain) appears in the sequencing data of a study of CD8+ T cells in alopecia areata. This clone turned up a few times. The antigen is not known. The treatment was: oral pan-JAK inhibitor, 5-10 mg twice daily. The V end lost 3 bases, the J end lost 4 bases, and 7 bases lay between the germline ends. Looked up from germline, CDR1 is LGHNT and CDR2 is FRNRAP. CDR3 length: 13 residues. Study-wide findings and caveats: Sequenced scalp T cells also include alphabeta T cells resident in normal skin. Among the top 100, expanded CD8+ clones were significantly decreased by tofacitinib, as was scalp clonality.

cDNA prepared by RNA extraction and subsequent reverse transcription served as the template for sequencing. Sequenced by immunoSEQ multiplex PCR; TCRdb stores in-frame clones only, minus some. The table records 170,000 or so clones, roughly 61% of them present only once. The sample here was CD8+ T cells sorted from blood, taken at week 24, from a patient treated with tofacitinib. The sequence was obtained from a human donor with alopecia areata. The gene calls are TRBV12-5 and TRBJ1-5; D is uncertain. The CDR3 region is CASGFGENQPQHF. The CDR3 coding sequence is TGTGCTAGTGGTTTTGGGGAAAATCAGCCCCAGCATTTT.